What follows are 8 T cell receptor beta chains derived from one specimen sequenced in a study of cytomegalovirus exposure and HLA in healthy donors (dated by TCRdb to the late 2010s). The protocol used for the library was the immunoSEQ multiplex PCR assay. The source is immuneACCESS, and TCRdb retained only in-frame sequences with V and J called. Part of the clones is not carried over; for the studies checked, unresolved V genes explain less than half of this, and the remainder is unexplained. This sample gives about 160,000 clones in total; 88% of them show up just once. Together, the top ten hold about 3% of the sample. Sample: PBMCs. These receptors originate from a man aged 18 to 30 in good health and CMV-seronegative.

The V call is TRBV19, the J call TRBJ1-2; maybe TRBD1 (6 bases). The CDR3 is 17 amino acids. V was clipped by 4 bases and J by 0 bases, with 18 bases between them. From germline, CDR1 is LNHDA and CDR2 SQIVND (reference sequence). CDR3 DNA sequence: TGTGCCAGTAGTACTTTTGCAACGACAGGTTCTAACTATGGCTACACCTTC. This gives the protein CASSTFATTGSNYGYTF.

The chain couples TRBV28 to TRBJ2-3; 11 bases are a match to TRBD2. There are 15 residues in the CDR3. In germline, CDR1 is MDHEN, CDR2 SYDVKM. After removal of 5 bases from V and 3 bases from J, the junction contained 4 bases not matched to a gene. CDR3 sequence reads: CASSALAGVTDTQYF. The CDR3 nucleotides are TGTGCCAGCAGTGCACTAGCGGGAGTAACAGATACGCAGTATTTT.

This sequence joins TRBV25-1 and TRBJ2-5; tentative D call: TRBD2 (5 bases). The CDR3 extends over 15 amino acids. The germline V and J ends were trimmed by 3 bases and 7 bases, with 18 bases remaining between them. Germline V gene sequence: CDR1 MGHDK, CDR2 SYGVNS. The CDR3 region is CASSDLGAPAGTQYF. For the CDR3, the DNA is TGTGCCAGCAGTGACTTAGGAGCCCCCGCGGGGACCCAGTACTTC.

DNA of the CDR3: TGCAGTGCTTTAGCAACAGATACGCAGTATTTT. Translated, it gives CSALATDTQYF. The chain combines TRBV20-1 with TRBJ2-3; no definite D call. V lost 5 bases, J lost 3 bases, and 6 bases lay in between. CDR1 is DFQATT and CDR2 is SNEGSKA in the germline V gene (reference sequence). The CDR3 sequence is 11 residues long.

The chain is built from TRBV2 and TRBJ2-3, with 8 bases aligning to TRBD1. This CDR3 spans 14 amino acids. V shed 7 bases, J shed 0 bases, and the junction held 3 bases outside the gene matches. CDR1 and CDR2 (germline): SNHLY, FYNNEI. This CDR3 is CASTRQGSTDTQYF. CDR3 coding DNA: TGTGCCAGCACTCGACAGGGGAGCACAGATACGCAGTATTTT.

V gene TRBV14 combines with J gene TRBJ1-1; no clear D gene. The CDR3 has 14 residues. Trimming pared 3 bases from V and 0 bases from J, leaving 8 bases between. Germline lookup yields CDR1 SGHDN and CDR2 FVKESK. This chain's CDR3 is CASSQSQMNTEAFF. In nucleotides, the CDR3 is TGTGCCAGCAGCCAGTCACAGATGAACACTGAAGCTTTCTTT.

The chain couples TRBV5-6 to TRBJ2-3; D remains ambiguous. The V gene lost 2 bases and the J gene lost 4 bases, with 5 bases spanning the gap. The CDR3 totals 12 residues. Germline assignment: CDR1 SGHDT and CDR2 YYEEEE. The CDR3 bases are TGTGCCAGCAGCTTTGAGGCAGATACGCAGTATTTT. Translating gives CASSFEADTQYF.

The chain combines TRBV4-1 with TRBJ2-7; possibly TRBD1 for D (5 bases). Germline assignment: CDR1 MGHRA and CDR2 YSYEKL. V lost 1 base and J lost 5, with 18 bases in between. This CDR3 contains 16 residues. This CDR3 reads CASSQGVGPPMDEQYF. CDR3 nucleotides: TGCGCCAGCAGCCAAGGTGTGGGGCCCCCCATGGACGAGCAGTACTTC.